The source of this TCR beta chain is a study of blood T cell repertoires in COVID-19. The overall study: Spain, Italy and the United States supplied samples that represented acute and convalescent COVID-19.

This clone appeared once. Under the authors' procedure: Reference gene primer amplification yielded estimated nucleated cell counts. Sequencing used immunoSEQ multiplex PCR; TCRdb keeps in-frame clones, though not all of them. Clonal size and the V and J genes are those of that table, whereas D and trimming came from the DNA. The sample contains about 150,000 clones, about 85% of which appear only once. Germline CDR1 is SNHLY and CDR2 is FYNNEI. CDR3 length: 15 residues. The ends lost 5 bases at V and 14 bases at J; junction bases unmatched: 14. The sequence was collected from a woman between 65 and 79 years old with COVID-19, enrolled during active disease. What was sequenced was peripheral blood. The chain joins TRBV2 to TRBJ2-3, with TRBD2 matching over 12 bases. The CDR3 bases are TGTGCCAGCAGTAATGTTCTAGCGGGGGGGCAAATTTCGTATTTT. Translating it yields CASSNVLAGGQISYF.